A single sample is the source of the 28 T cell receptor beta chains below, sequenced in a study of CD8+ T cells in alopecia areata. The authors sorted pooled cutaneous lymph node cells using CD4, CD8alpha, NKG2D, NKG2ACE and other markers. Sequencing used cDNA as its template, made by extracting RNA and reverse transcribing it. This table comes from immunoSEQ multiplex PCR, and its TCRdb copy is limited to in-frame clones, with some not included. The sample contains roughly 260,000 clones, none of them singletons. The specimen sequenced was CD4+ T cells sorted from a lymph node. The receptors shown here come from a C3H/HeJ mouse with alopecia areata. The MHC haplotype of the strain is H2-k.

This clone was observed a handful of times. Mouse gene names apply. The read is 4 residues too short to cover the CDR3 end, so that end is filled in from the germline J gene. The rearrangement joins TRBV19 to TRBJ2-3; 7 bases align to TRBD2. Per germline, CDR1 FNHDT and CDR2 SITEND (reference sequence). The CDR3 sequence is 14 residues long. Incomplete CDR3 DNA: TGTGCCAGCAGTATAGAACTGGGGCGAGAA. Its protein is CASSIELGRE. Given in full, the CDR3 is CASSIELGRETLYF.

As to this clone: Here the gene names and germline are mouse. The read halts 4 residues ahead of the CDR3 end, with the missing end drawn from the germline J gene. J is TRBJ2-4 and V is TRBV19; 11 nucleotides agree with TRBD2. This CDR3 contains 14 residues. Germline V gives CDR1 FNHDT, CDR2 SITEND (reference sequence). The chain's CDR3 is CASSIGTGGNTLYF. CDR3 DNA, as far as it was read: TGTGCCAGCAGTATCGGGACTGGGGGAAAC.

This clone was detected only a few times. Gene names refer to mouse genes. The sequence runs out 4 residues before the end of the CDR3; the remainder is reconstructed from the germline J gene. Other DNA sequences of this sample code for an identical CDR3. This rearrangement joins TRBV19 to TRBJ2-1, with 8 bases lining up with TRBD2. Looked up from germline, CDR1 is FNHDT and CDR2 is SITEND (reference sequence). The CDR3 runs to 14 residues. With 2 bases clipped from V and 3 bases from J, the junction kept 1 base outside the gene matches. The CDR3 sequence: CASSITGGYAEQFF. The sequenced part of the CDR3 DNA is TGTGCCAGCAGTATCACTGGGGGCTATGCT.

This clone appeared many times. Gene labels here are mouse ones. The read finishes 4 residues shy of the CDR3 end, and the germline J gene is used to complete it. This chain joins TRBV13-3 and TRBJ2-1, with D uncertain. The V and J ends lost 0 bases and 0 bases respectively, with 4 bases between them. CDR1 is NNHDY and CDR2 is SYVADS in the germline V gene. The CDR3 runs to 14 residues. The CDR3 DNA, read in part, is TGTGCCAGCAGTGATGACAGTAACTATGCT. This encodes CASSDDSNYA. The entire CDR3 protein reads CASSDDSNYAEQFF.

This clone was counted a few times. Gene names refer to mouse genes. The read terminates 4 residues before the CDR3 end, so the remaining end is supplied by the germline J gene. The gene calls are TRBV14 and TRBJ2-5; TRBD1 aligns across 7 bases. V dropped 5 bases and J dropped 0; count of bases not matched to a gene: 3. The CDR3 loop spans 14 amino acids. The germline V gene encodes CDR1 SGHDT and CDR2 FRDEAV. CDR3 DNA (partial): TGTGCCAGCAGCATGACAGGGAACCAAGAC. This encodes CASSMTGNQD. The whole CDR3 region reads CASSMTGNQDTQYF.

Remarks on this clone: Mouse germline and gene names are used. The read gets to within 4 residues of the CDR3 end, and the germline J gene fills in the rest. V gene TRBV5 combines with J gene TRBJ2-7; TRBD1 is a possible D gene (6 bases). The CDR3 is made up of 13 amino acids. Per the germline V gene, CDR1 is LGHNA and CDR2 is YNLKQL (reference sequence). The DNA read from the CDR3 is TGTGCCAGCAGCCAAATCACAGGGTAT. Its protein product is CASSQITGY. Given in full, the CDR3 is CASSQITGYEQYF.

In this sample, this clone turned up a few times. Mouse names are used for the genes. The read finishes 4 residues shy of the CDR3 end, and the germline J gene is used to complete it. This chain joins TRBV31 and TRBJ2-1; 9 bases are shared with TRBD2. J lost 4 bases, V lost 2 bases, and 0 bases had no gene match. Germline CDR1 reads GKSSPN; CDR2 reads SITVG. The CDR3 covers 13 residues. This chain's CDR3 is CAWSTGGYAEQFF. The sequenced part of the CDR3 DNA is TGTGCCTGGAGTACTGGGGGGTATGCT.

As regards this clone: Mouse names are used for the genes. The CDR3 bases that were read are TGTGCTAGCAGTAGGCTGGGACAGGGGAAGGTCACA. Protein product: CASSRLGQGKVT. In full, the CDR3 reads CASSRLGQGKVTEVFF. The genes are TRBV17 and TRBJ1-1; 10 nucleotides line up with TRBD1. The read ends 4 residues shy of where the CDR3 ends; the end is completed using the germline J gene. The CDR3 loop spans 16 amino acids. Trimming cost V 3 bases and J 4 bases; bases outside gene matches: 8. The germline gives CDR1 MNHDT, CDR2 YYDKIL.

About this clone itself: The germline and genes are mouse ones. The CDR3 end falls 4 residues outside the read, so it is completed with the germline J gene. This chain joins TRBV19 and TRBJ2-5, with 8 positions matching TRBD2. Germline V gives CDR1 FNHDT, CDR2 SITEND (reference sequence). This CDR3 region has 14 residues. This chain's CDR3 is CASSMAGGTDTQYF. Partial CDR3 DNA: TGTGCCAGCAGTATGGCTGGGGGGACGGAC.

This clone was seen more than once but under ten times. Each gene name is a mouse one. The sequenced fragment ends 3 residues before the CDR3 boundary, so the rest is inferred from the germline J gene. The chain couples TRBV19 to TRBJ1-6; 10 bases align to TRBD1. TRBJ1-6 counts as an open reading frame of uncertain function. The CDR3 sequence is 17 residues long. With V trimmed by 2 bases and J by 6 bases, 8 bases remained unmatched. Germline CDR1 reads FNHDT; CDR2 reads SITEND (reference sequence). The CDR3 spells CASSIPGTGAGNSPLYF. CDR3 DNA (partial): TGTGCCAGCAGTATCCCCGGGACAGGGGCGGGTAATTCGCCC.

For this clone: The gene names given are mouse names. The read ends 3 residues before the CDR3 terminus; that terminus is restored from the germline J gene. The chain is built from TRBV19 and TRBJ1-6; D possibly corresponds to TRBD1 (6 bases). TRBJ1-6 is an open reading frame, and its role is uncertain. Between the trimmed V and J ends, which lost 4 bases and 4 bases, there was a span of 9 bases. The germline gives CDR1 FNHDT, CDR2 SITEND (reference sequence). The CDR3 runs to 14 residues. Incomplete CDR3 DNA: TGTGCCAGCAGTCACAGGGTTTATAATTCGCCC. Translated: CASSHRVYNSP. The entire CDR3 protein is CASSHRVYNSPLYF.

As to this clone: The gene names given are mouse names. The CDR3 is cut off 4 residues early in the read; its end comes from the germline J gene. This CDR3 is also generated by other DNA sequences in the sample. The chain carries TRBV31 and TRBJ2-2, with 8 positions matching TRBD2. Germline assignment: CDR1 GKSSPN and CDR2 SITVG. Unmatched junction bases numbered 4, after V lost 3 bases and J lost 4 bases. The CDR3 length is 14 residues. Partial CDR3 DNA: TGTGCCTGGAGCCTCTGGGGGGCCACCGGG. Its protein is CAWSLWGATG. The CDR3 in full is CAWSLWGATGQLYF.

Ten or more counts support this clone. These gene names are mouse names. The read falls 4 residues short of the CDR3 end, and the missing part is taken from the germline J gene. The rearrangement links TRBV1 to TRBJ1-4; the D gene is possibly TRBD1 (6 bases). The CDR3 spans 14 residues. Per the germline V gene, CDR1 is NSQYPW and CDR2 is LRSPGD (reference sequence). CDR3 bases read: TGCACCTGCAGTGCAGAGGGGGGGCGCGAA. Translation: CTCSAEGGRE. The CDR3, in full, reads CTCSAEGGRERLFF.

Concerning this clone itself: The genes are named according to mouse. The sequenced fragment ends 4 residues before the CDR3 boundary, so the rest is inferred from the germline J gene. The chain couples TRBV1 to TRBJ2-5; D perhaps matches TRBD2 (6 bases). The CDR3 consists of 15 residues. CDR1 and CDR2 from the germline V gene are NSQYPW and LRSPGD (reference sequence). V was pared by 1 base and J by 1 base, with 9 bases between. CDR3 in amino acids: CTCSAVGTYQDTQYF. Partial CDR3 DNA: TGCACCTGCAGTGCAGTGGGGACTTACCAAGAC.

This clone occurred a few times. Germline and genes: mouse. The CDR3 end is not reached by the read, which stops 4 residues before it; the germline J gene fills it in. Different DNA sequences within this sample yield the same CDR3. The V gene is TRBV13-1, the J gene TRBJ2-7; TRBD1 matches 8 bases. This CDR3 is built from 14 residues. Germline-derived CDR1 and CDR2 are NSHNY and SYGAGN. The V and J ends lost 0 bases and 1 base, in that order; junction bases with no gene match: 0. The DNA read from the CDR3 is TGTGCCAGCAGTGATGGACAGGGGTCCTAT. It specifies CASSDGQGSY. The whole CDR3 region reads CASSDGQGSYEQYF.

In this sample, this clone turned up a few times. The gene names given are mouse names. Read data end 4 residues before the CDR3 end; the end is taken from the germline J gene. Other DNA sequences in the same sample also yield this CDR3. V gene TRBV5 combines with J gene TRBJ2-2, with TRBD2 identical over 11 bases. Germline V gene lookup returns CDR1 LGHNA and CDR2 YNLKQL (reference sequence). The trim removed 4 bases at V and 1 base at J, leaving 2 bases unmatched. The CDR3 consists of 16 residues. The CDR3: CASSLGTGGNTGQLYF. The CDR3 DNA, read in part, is TGTGCCAGCAGCCTCGGGACTGGGGGAAACACCGGG.

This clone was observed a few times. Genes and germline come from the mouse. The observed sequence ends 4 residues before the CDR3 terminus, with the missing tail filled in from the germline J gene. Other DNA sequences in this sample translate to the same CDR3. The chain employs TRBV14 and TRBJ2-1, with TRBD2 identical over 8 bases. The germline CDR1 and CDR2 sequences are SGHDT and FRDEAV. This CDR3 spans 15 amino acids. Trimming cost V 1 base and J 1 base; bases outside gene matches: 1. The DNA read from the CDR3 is TGTGCCAGCAGTTTCCCTGGGGGGAACTATGCT. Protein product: CASSFPGGNYA. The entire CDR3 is CASSFPGGNYAEQFF.

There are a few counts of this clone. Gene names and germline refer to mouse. Partial CDR3 DNA: TGTGCCAGCAGTCTGTATGAGGCAGGGAGGGGTGCT. Translating gives CASSLYEAGRGA. The whole CDR3 sequence is CASSLYEAGRGAEQFF. This chain uses TRBV24 with TRBJ2-1, with a tentative D call TRBD1 (5 bases). With the read ending 4 residues before the CDR3 end, the germline J gene is used to fill in that end. Looked up from germline, CDR1 is KGHTA and CDR2 is FRNEEI. The CDR3 loop spans 16 amino acids. Trimming removed 0 bases from V and 6 bases from J, with 15 bases in between.

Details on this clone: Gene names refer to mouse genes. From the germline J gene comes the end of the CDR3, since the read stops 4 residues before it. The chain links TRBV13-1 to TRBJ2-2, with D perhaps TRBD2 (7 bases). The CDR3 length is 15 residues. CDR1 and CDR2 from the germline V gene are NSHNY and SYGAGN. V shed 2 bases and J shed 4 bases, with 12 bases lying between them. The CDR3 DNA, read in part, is TGTGCCAGCAGTGAGGCTGGGGGCGGCACCGGG. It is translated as CASSEAGGGTG. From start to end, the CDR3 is CASSEAGGGTGQLYF.

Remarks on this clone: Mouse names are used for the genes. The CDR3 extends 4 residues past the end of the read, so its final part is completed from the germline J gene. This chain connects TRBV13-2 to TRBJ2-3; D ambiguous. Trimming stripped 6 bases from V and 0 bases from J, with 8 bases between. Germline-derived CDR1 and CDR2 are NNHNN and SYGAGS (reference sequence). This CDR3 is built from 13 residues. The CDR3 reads CASALSSAETLYF. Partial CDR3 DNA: TGTGCCAGCGCACTGTCTAGTGCAGAA.

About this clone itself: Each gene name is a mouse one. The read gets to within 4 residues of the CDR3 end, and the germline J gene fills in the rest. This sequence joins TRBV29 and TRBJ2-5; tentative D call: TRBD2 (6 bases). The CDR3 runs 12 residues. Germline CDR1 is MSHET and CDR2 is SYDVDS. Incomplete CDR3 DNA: TGTGCGGGGGGTCTTAACCAAGAC. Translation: CAGGLNQD. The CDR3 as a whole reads CAGGLNQDTQYF. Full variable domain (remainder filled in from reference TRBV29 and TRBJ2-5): DMKVTQMPRYLIKRMGENVLLECGQDMSHETMYWYRQDPGLGLQLIYISYDVDSNSEGDIPKGYRVSRKKREHFSLILDSAKTNQTSVYFCAGGLNQDTQYFGPGTRLLVL.

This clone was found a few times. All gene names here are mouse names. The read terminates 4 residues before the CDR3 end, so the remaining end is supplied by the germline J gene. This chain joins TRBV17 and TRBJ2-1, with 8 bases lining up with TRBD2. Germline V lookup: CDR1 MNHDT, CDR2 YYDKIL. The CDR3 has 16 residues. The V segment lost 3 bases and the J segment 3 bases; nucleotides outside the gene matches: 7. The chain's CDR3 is CASSRTLGGSYAEQFF. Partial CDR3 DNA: TGTGCTAGCAGTAGGACCCTGGGGGGCAGCTATGCT.

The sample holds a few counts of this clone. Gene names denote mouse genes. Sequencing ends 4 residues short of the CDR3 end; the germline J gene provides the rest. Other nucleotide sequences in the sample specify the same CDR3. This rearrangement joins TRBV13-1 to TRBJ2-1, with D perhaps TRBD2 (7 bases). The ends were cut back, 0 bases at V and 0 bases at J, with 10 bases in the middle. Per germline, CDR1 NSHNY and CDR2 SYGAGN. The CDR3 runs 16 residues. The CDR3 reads CASSDVGGDNYAEQFF. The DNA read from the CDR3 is TGTGCCAGCAGTGATGTGGGGGGCGATAACTATGCT.

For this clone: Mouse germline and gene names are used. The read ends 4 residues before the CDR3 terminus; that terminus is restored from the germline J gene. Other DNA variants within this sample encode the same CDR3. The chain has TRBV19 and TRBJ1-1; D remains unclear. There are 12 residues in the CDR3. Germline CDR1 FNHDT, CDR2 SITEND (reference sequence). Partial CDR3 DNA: TGTGCCAGCAGTATAGGGGTTACA. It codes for CASSIGVT. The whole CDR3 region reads CASSIGVTEVFF.

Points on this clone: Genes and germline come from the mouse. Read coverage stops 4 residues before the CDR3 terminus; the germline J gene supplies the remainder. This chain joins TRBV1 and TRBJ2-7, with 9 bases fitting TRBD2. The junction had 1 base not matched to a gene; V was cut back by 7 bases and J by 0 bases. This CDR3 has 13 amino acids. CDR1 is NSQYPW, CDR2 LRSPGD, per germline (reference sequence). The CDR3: CTCMGGPSYEQYF. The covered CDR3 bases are TGCACCTGCATGGGGGGGCCCTCCTAT.

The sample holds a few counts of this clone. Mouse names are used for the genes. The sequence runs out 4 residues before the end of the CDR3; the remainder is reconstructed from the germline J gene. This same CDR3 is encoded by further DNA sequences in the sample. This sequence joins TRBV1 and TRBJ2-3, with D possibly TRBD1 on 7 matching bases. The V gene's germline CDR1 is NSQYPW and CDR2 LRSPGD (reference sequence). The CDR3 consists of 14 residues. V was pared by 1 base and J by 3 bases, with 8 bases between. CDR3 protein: CTCSAGGGAETLYF. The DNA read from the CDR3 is TGCACCTGCAGTGCAGGAGGGGGCGCAGAA.

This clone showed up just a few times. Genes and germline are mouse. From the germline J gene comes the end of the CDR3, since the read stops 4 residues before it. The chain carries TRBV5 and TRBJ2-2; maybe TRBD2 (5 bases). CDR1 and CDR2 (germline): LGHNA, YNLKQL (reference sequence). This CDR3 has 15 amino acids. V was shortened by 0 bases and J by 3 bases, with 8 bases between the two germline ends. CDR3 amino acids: CASSQDGVDTGQLYF. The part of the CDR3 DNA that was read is TGTGCCAGCAGCCAAGATGGGGTTGACACCGGG.

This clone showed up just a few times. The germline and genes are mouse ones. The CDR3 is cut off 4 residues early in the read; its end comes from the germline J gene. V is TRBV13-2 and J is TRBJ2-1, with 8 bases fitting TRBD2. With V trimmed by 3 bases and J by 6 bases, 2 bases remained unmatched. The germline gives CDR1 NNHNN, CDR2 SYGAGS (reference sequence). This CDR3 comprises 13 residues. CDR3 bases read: TGTGCCAGCGGTGTCTGGGGGGTTGCT. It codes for CASGVWGVA. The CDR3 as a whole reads CASGVWGVAEQFF.